These T cell receptor beta chains were read from a single sample in a study of T cells in Graves' hyperthyroidism and ophthalmopathy. TCRdb passed the multiplex PCR reads through MiXCR, listing each CDR3 protein once. Of over 300,000 distinct CDR3 sequences listed, roughly 15% were seen once; the top ten hold 30% to 35%. Sequencing input: blood. The receptors originated from a woman in her 40s with Graves' ophthalmopathy. The CDR3 runs from the conserved cysteine through the conserved F or W.

v_gene,CDR3aa
TRBV5-6,CASRLLGYGYTF
TRBV28,CASSSWIGANVLTF
TRBV10-1,CASSEDSTGLLFF
TRBV6-5,CASSYGRYLHEQYF
TRBV29-1,CSVGAKTYEQYF
TRBV4-1,CASSPQELAAVPYNEQFF
TRBV15,CATSRTGQTGGYTF
TRBV2,CASNSRIRGSSPLHF
TRBV2,CASKESGAGGNTIYF
TRBV20-1,CSALKVADPDTQYF
TRBV6-1,CASSSPRDIGYGYTF
TRBV19,CASSIRARGAYFGQPQHF
TRBV7-2,CASSSYNQPQHF
TRBV13,CASSLSGGGTIQYF
TRBV28,CASSPPTGSSYGYTF
TRBV14,CASSHVALGFTQYF
TRBV29-1,CSVVTGTSVTDTQYF
TRBV29-1,CSAFLQGSSYNSPLHF
TRBV30,CAWSGVGALGYTF
TRBV7-9,CASSSRASGYNEQFF
TRBV20-1,CSARRLAGWYEQYF
TRBV3-1,CASSPRPRGVIYNEQFF
TRBV2,CASILGLTGDTDTQYF
TRBV20-1,CSARGRGTGNTIYF
TRBV11-2,CASSLEGGYEQYF
TRBV24-1,CATSGTSGRSNNEQFF
TRBV5-1,CASSPKGQETQYF
TRBV2,CASMPSNTGELFF
TRBV29-1,CSGWDGTSYEQYF
TRBV3-1,CASSHERSAYEQYF
TRBV20-1,CSAPGLAGAETQYF
TRBV7-2,CASSLLPGGITEAFF
TRBV30,CAWKHSPARPTDTQYF
TRBV6-1,CASSDQIAQFF
TRBV20-1,CSALAGGPGTGELFF
TRBV5-8,CASSKGLFYEQYF
TRBV24-1,CATSDRTSSDTQYF
TRBV7-2,CASAKDKSSYNEQFF
TRBV12-3/TRBV12-4,CASRPRDRNYGYTF
TRBV3-1,CASSQDRQVGQYF
TRBV5-1,CASSFGTGGTGELFF
TRBV20-1,CSASSGQETQYF